These T cell receptor beta chains were read from a single sample in a study of CD8+CD57+ T cells in acquired aplastic anemia. One entry per CDR3 protein results from TCRdb running MiXCR on the reads. The sample carries 200,000 to 300,000 distinct CDR3 sequences, approximately 79% recorded once. Sequences were obtained from sorted CD4+, CD8+, or CD8+CD57+ T cells (not recorded which) from PBMCs. The receptor source for this set is a human donor with aplastic anemia. The CDR3 runs from the conserved cysteine through the conserved F or W. D genes are given only for firm matches. Size is omitted from some rows. Given values are once, few, many or a class for expanded clones.

v_gene	j_gene	len	abundance	d_gene	CDR3nt	CDR3aa
TRBV13	TRBJ1-5	15	NA	NA	TGTGCCAGCAGCTCAGGACGGGGAGGCAATCAGCCCCAGCATTTT	CASSSGRGGNQPQHF
TRBV5-4	TRBJ2-3	13	once	NA	TGTGCCAGCAGCACTCAGACTACAGATACGCAGTATTTT	CASSTQTTDTQYF
TRBV7-9	TRBJ2-3	14	NA	TRBD2	TGTGCCAGCAGCCATGCTGTGACTAGCGGGACGGATGAGTTT	CASSHAVTSGTDEF
TRBV11-3	TRBJ2-3	15	NA	NA	TGTGCCAGCACAAGACAAGGAAACGGCACAGATACGCAGTATTTT	CASTRQGNGTDTQYF
TRBV7-9	TRBJ2-6	16	once	TRBD2	TGTGCCAGCAGCTTAGAAGGAAGCTGCGGGGGCAACGTCCTGACTTTC	CASSLEGSCGGNVLTF
TRBV10-3	TRBJ2-2	12	NA	NA	TGTGCCATCACAGGGAACACCGGTAAGCAGTTTTTT	CAITGNTGKQFF
TRBV10-3	TRBJ1-1	13	NA	NA	TGTGCCATCGCCCCTCCTGGGAACACTGAAGCTTTCTTT	CAIAPPGNTEAFF
TRBV9	TRBJ1-6	16	NA	TRBD1	TGTGCCAGCAATCTTCAGGGGGCGAGCACAGATACGCCCCTCCACTTT	CASNLQGASTDTPLHF
TRBV5-4	TRBJ2-7	14	NA	NA	TGTGCCAGCATCATCCAGTCAAGGTCCTACGAGCAGTACTTC	CASIIQSRSYEQYF
TRBV5-4	TRBJ1-1	15	NA	NA	TGTGCCAGCAGCTTGGTTCGGGCCGCGAACACTGAAGCTTTCTTT	CASSLVRAANTEAFF
TRBV29-1	TRBJ2-1	13	NA	NA	TGCAGCGTTGAATCCAAACCGTACAATGAGCAGTTCTTC	CSVESKPYNEQFF
TRBV9	TRBJ1-1	15	NA	NA	TGTGCCAGCAGCTCAGCGGGAGGTCCGAATACTCAGGCTTTCTTT	CASSSAGGPNTQAFF
TRBV11-2	TRBJ2-5	16	many	NA	TGTGCCAGCAGCTATCTCGGGGGACAGCCTGAAGAGACCCAGTACTTC	CASSYLGGQPEETQYF
TRBV7-3	TRBJ2-5	14	NA	NA	TGTGCCACCAGCTGTCACAGCGAGCAAGGGACCCAGTACTTC	CATSCHSEQGTQYF
TRBV7-9	TRBJ2-1	16	NA	NA	TGTGCCAGCAGCTTACGAGGTAGCTACGGGGCCAACGAGCAGTTCTTC	CASSLRGSYGANEQFF
TRBV5-1	TRBJ2-5	16	NA	NA	TGCGCCAGCAGCTTGGGTCCGGGGAGCTGGAAGGAGACCCAGTACTTC	CASSLGPGSWKETQYF
TRBV7-9	TRBJ2-3	15	NA	TRBD1	TGTGCCAGCAGCTTTGAGGGACAGAGCACAGATACGCAGTATTTT	CASSFEGQSTDTQYF
TRBV9	TRBJ2-7	16	NA	NA	TGTGCCAGCAGCGTAGCGACCGCCCGGAGTCCCTCCCAGCAGTACTTC	CASSVATARSPSQQYF
TRBV7-9	TRBJ1-1	15	NA	NA	TGTGCCAGCAGCTATCATGGGAGCGCAAGGAGCGATGCTTTCTTT	CASSYHGSARSDAFF
TRBV4-1	TRBJ2-2	17	few	NA	TGCGCCAGCAGCCAAGGCCTTGCAGGTGGCTACACCGGGGAGCTGTTTTTT	CASSQGLAGGYTGELFF
TRBV5-1	TRBJ2-2	12	NA	NA	TGCGCCAGCAGCTCATCAGGTGGGGAGCTGTTTTTT	CASSSSGGELFF
TRBV9	TRBJ1-5	14	once	NA	TGTGCCAGCAGCGTAGGGGACTCGAAAAATCAGCCCCATTTT	CASSVGDSKNQPHF
TRBV12-3/TRBV12-4	TRBJ2-3	14	NA	NA	TGTGCCAGCAGAACCGGGGCAGGTTCCGATACGCAGTATTTT	CASRTGAGSDTQYF
TRBV15	TRBJ2-1	13	medium-sized	NA	TGTGCCACCAGCAGAGAACTAGACAATGAGCAGTTCTTC	CATSRELDNEQFF
TRBV7-8	TRBJ1-2	16	NA	TRBD1	TGTGCCAGCAGCTTACGGGACAGGGGCTTGGCCTGTGGCTACACCTTC	CASSLRDRGLACGYTF
TRBV28	TRBJ1-1	12	NA	NA	TGTGCCAGCTCGCGGGCCGGGCTGGAAGCTTTCTTT	CASSRAGLEAFF
TRBV24-1	TRBJ2-4	10	few	NA	TGTGCCACCAGTGCGGGCATTCAGTACTTC	CATSAGIQYF
TRBV2	TRBJ1-2	13	NA	NA	TGCGCCAGCAGCCAAGGCCGTGCAGGTAGCTACACCTTT	CASSQGRAGSYTF
TRBV11-3	TRBJ2-5	14	NA	NA	TGTGCCACCAGCTTAGATCGCGAAGAAGAGACCCAGTACTTC	CATSLDREEETQYF
TRBV11-2	TRBJ1-1	19	NA	TRBD1	TGTGCCAGCAGCTTAGATCTGACAGGGGGCTCCTCCATGGTCACTGAAGCTTTCTTT	CASSLDLTGGSSMVTEAFF
TRBV7-2	TRBJ1-1	15	NA	NA	TGTGCCAGCAGCTTAGCGGGAACACGGGATACGGAGTATTTCTTT	CASSLAGTRDTEYFF
TRBV15	TRBJ2-7	11	few	NA	TGTGCCACCAGCAGAGACCACGAGCAGTACTTC	CATSRDHEQYF
TRBV9	TRBJ2-5	14	NA	NA	TGTGCCAGCAGCCCAAAAAAGGGGAGGGAGACCCAGTACTTC	CASSPKKGRETQYF
TRBV2	TRBJ2-7	15	NA	NA	TGTGCCAGCGGGGACCGAGGCACCCTTATCCACGAGCTTTACTTC	CASGDRGTLIHELYF
TRBV7-8	TRBJ2-5	16	NA	NA	TGTGCCAGCAGCTTAGCGGGAGGTCGCGATACGCAGTATCAGTACTTC	CASSLAGGRDTQYQYF
TRBV19	TRBJ1-2	13	NA	NA	TGTGCCAGTAGTAGGGGAGCTAACTATGGCTACACCTTC	CASSRGANYGYTF
TRBV2	TRBJ1-2	13	few	NA	TGTGCCAGCGGCCAAGGCCTTGCAGGTAGGTACACCTTC	CASGQGLAGRYTF
TRBV5-1	TRBJ1-2	15	NA	TRBD1	TGCGCCAGCAGCTATAGGACAGGGGGCGCATATGGCTACACCTTC	CASSYRTGGAYGYTF